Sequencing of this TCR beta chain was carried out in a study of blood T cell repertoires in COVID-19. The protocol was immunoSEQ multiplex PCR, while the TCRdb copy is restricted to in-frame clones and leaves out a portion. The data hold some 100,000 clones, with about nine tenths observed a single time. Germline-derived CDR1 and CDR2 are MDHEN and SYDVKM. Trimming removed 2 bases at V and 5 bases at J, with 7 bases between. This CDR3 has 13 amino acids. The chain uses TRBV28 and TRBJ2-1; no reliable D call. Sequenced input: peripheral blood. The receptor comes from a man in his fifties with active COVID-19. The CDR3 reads CASSLLSHNEQFF. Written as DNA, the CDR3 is TGTGCCAGCAGTTTACTTTCCCACAATGAGCAGTTCTTC.